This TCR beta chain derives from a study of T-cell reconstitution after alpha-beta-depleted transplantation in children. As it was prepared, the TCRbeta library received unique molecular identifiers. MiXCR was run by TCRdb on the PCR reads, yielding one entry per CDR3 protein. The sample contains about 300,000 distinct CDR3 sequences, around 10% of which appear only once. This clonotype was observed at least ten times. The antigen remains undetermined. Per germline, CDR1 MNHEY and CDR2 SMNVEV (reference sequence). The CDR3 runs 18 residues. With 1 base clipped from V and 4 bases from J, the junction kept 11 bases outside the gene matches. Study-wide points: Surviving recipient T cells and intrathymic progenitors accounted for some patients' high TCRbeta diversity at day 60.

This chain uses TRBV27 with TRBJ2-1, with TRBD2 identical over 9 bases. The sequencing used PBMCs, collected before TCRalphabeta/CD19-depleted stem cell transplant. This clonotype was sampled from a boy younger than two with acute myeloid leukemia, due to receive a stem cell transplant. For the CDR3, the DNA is TGTGCCAGCAGTTTATTAGGGTCGGCGGGGGGGCCGTACAATGAGCAGTTCTTC. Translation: CASSLLGSAGGPYNEQFF.